This TCR beta chain was sequenced for a study of T-cell memory formation after mild COVID-19. Study conclusions and caveats: Pre-infection memory contained some responding clones, which suggested that cross-reactive memory had joined.

The CDR3 loop spans 16 amino acids. The germline V gene has CDR1 SGHVS and CDR2 FNYEAQ. J was trimmed by 3 bases and V by 3 bases; bases with no gene match: 3. This clonotype appeared a few times. The antigen is unknown. TCRdb itself ran the 5' RACE reads through MiXCR, one entry per CDR3 protein. The sample has roughly 610,000 distinct CDR3 sequences; 17% are singletons. The receptor was isolated from an adult woman who had mild COVID-19 (a few samples of this study predate the infection). Cell type and time point are not known. The chain combines TRBV7-6 with TRBJ2-2; TRBD2 matches at 11 bases. Specimen: PBMCs or a T cell subset sorted from them (not recorded which). CDR3 sequence: CASSFSGGADTGELFF. The CDR3 DNA sequence: TGTGCCAGCAGCTTTAGCGGGGGGGCCGACACCGGGGAGCTGTTTTTT.